This T cell receptor (beta chain) appears in the sequencing data of a study of control samples from healthy donors and cancer patients. TCRdb's copy holds only in-frame clones and misses some; the assay was immunoSEQ multiplex PCR. The sample has under 100,000 clones, around 90% seen once. CDR1 MGHRA and CDR2 YSYEKL come from the germline V gene. With 3 bases clipped from V and 6 bases from J, the junction kept 5 bases outside the gene matches. The CDR3 consists of 16 residues. Sequencing used blood. The V gene is TRBV4-1, the J gene TRBJ1-6; 10 nucleotides align to TRBD1. This clonotype was obtained from a woman in her 70s in good health. The CDR3 DNA is TGCGCCAGCAGCCAGGGACAGGGGTTTCTTAATTCACCCCTCCACTTT. Translating gives CASSQGQGFLNSPLHF.